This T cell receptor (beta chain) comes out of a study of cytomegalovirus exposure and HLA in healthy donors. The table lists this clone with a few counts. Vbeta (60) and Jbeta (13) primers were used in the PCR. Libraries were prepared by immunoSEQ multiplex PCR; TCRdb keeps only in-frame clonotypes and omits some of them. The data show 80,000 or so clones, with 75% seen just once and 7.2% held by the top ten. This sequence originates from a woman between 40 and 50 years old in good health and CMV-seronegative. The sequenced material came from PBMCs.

CDR3 in amino acids: CASSVQGATHNEQFF. The CDR3, as DNA: TGCGCCAGCAGCGTACAGGGGGCCACCCACAATGAGCAGTTCTTC. V gene TRBV5-1 combines with J gene TRBJ2-1; 9 bases agree with TRBD1. Germline CDR1 and CDR2: SGHRS and YFSETQ. This CDR3 contains 15 residues. The junction had 7 bases not matched to a gene; V was cut back by 4 bases and J by 5 bases.